The entry below gives a single T cell receptor (beta chain) sequence along with its context. Authors' analysis steps: Reference gene primer amplification gave estimated nucleated cell counts. Only in-frame clones appear in the TCRdb table, and some are missing; sequencing was by immunoSEQ multiplex PCR. For V, J and clone size, that table is used; D and trimming come from the DNA. This table holds about 60,000 clones, around four fifths found once. Germline V CDR1 and CDR2: MNHNS, SASEGT. V dropped 0 bases and J dropped 3 bases, with 8 bases sitting between them. CDR3 length: 15 amino acids. The source of the sample is a study of blood T cell repertoires in COVID-19. In the study overall: Whether acute or convalescent, the COVID-19 samples came from the United States, Italy and Spain. The cDNA or gDNA used as material had been derived from T cells, B-cell-depleted T cells, or PBMCs.

The rearrangement uses TRBV6-1 and TRBJ2-2; D not resolved. This receptor was taken from a man in his 60s with acute or convalescent COVID-19. The sample taken for sequencing was peripheral blood. CDR3 DNA: TGTGCCAGCAGTGAAGCTACCAGTTACACCGGGGAGCTGTTTTTT. It encodes CASSEATSYTGELFF.